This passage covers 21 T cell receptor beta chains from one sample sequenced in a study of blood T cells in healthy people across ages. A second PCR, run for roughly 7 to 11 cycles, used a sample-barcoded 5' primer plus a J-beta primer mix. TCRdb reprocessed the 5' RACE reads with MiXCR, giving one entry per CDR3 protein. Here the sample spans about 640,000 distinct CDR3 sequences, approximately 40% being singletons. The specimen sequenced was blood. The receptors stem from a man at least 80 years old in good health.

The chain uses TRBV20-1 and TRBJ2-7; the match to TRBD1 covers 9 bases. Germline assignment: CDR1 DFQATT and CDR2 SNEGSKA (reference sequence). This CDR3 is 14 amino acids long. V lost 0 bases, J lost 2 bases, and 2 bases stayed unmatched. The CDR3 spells CSAREGQGPYEQYF. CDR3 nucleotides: TGCAGTGCTAGAGAGGGACAGGGCCCCTACGAGCAGTACTTC.

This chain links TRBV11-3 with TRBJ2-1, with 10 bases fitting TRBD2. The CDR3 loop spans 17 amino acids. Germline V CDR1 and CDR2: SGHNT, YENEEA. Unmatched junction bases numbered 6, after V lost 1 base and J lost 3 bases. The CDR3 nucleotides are TGTGCCAGCAGCTTAGGAACTAGCGGGACATACTACAATGAGCAGTTCTTC. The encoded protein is CASSLGTSGTYYNEQFF.

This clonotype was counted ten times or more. The DNA for the CDR3 is TGCGCCAGCAGCACGGCAGCTAGGAACCAAGAGACCCAGTACTTC. Its protein product is CASSTAARNQETQYF. This chain joins TRBV5-1 and TRBJ2-5; no firm D call. The CDR3 covers 15 residues. V shed 4 bases and J shed 0 bases, with 13 bases lying between them. Per the germline V gene, CDR1 is SGHRS and CDR2 is YFSETQ.

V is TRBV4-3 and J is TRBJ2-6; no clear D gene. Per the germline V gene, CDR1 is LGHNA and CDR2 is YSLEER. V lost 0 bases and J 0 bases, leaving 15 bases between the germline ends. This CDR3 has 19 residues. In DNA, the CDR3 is TGCGCCAGCAGCCAAGAGGGCGGTTTCTTCGCCTCTGGGGCCAACGTCCTGACTTTC. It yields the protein CASSQEGGFFASGANVLTF.

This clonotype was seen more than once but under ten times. The DNA for the CDR3 is TGTGCCAGCAGTTTATTTGGGGAAGGAGGGCCAGATACGCAGTATTTT. Translated, it gives CASSLFGEGGPDTQYF. This chain links TRBV27 with TRBJ2-3; maybe TRBD2 (6 bases). Trimming removed 1 base at V and 4 bases at J, with 15 bases between. The V gene's germline CDR1 is MNHEY and CDR2 SMNVEV (reference sequence). The CDR3 has 16 amino acids.

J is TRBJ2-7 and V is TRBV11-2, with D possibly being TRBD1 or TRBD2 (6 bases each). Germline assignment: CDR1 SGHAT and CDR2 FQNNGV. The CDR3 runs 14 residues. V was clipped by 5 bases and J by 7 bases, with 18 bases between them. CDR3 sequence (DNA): TGTGCCAGCAGCGAAAAATCCCAGGGGAGGGAGCAGTACTTC. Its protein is CASSEKSQGREQYF.

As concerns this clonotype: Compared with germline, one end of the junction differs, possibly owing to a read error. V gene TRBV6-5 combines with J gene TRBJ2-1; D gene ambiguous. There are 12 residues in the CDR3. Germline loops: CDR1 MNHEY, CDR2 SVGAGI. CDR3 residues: CASSGYYNVQFF. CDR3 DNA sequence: TGTGCCAGCAGTGGATACTACAATGTGCAGTTCTTC.

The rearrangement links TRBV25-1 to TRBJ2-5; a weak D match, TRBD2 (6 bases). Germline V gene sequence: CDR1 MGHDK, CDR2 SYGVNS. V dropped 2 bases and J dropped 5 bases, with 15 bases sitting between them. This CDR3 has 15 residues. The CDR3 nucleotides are TGTGCCAGCAGTGAACCGCGGGGAAGACGGGAGACCCAGTACTTC. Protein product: CASSEPRGRRETQYF.

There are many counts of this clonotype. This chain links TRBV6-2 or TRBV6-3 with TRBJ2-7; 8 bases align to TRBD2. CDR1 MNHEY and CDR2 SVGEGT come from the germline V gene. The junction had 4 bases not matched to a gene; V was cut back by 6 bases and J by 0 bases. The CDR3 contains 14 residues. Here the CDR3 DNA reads TGTGCCAGCAGCCGTAGCGGGGCCTCCTACGAGCAGTACTTC. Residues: CASSRSGASYEQYF.

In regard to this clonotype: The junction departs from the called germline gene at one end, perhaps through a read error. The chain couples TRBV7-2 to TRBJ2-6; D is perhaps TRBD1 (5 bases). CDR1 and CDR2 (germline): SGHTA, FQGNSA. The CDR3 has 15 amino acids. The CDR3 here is CASNANTVGANVPTF. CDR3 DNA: TGTGCCAGCAACGCAAATACGGTTGGGGCCAACGTCCCGACTTTC.

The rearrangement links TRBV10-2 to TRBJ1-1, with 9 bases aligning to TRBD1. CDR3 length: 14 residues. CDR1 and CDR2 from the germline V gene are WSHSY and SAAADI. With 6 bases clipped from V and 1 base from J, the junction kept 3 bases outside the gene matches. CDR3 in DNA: TGCGCCAGCAGAGAGGGACAGGGGAACACTGAAGCTTTCTTT. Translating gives CASREGQGNTEAFF.

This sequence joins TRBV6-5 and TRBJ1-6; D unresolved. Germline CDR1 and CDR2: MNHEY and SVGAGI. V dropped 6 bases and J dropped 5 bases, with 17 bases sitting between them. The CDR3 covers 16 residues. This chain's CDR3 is CASSLLGFADNSPLHF. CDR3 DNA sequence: TGTGCCAGCAGCCTGCTCGGTTTCGCGGATAATTCACCCCTCCACTTT.

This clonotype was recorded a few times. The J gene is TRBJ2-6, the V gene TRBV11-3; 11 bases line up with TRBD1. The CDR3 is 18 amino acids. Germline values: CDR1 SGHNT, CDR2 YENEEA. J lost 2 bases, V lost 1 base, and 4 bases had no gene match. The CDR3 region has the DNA TGTGCCAGCAGCTTAGCTGGACAGGGGGCAACTGGGGCCAACGTCCTGACTTTC. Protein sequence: CASSLAGQGATGANVLTF.

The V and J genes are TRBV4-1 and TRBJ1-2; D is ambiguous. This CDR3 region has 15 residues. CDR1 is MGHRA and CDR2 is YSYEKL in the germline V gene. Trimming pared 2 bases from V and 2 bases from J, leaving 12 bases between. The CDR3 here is CASSQTPQLNYGYTF. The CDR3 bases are TGCGCCAGCAGCCAAACTCCTCAGCTCAACTATGGCTACACCTTC.

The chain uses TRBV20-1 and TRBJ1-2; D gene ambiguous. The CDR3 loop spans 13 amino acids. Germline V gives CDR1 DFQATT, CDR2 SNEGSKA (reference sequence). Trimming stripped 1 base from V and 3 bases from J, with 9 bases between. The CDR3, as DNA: TGCAGTGCTAGAGTTGCGGGGTACTATGGCTACACCTTC. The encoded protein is CSARVAGYYGYTF.

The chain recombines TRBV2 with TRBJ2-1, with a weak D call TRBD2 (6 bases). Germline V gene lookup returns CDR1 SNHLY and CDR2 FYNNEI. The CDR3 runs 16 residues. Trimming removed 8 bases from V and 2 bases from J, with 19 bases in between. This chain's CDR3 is CASGRDRPPTYNEQFF. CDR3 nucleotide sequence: TGTGCCAGCGGGCGGGACCGGCCACCCACCTACAATGAGCAGTTCTTC.

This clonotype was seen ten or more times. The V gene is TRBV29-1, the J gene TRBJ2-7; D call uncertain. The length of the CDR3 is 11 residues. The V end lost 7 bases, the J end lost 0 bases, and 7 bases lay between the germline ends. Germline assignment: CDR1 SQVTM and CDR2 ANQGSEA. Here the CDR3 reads CSGTDSYEQYF. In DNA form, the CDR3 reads TGCAGCGGGACGGACTCCTACGAGCAGTACTTC.

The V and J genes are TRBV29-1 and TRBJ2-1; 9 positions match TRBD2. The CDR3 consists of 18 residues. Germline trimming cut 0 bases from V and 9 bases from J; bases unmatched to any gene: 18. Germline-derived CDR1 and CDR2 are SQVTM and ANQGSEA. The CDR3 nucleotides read TGCAGCGTTGAAGAACATATTCGGGATAGCGGGAGACCGGTTGAGCAGTTCTTC. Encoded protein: CSVEEHIRDSGRPVEQFF.

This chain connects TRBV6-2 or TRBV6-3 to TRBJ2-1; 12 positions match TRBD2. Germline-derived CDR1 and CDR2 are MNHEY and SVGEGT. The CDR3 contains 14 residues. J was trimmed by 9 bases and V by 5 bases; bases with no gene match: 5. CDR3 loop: CASSLAGGSAEQFF. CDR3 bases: TGTGCCAGCAGTCTAGCGGGGGGGTCGGCTGAGCAGTTCTTC.

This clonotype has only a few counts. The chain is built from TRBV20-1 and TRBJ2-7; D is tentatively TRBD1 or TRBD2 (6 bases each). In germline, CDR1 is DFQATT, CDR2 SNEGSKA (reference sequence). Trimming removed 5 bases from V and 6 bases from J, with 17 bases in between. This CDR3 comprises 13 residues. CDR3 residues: CSAGRRGAREQYF. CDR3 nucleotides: TGCAGTGCTGGCCGGAGGGGGGCGCGCGAGCAGTACTTC.

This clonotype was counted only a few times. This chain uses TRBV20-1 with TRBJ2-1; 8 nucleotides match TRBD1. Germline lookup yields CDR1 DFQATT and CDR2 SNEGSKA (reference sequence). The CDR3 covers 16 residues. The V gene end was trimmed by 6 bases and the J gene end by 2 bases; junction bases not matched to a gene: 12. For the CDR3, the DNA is TGCAGTGCCGAAACTTCGGACAGGGTTACCTACAATGAGCAGTTCTTC. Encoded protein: CSAETSDRVTYNEQFF.